This is a list of T cell receptor beta chains from one sample in a study of vaccination and CD4 T cells after COVID-19. These TCRs' antigens remain unknown. TCRdb re-called the PCR reads with MiXCR, one entry per CDR3 protein. The sample gives more than 10,000 distinct CDR3 sequences, less than 80% of which show up once; roughly 6.6% is in the top ten. The specimen was CD4+ T cells from blood, cultured in vitro, collected before SARS-CoV-2 vaccination. The receptors were gathered from a human donor who had recovered from COVID-19. Each CDR3 is given with its conserved first and last residue. Each record gives: D gene, V gene, clone size, J gene, CDR3 DNA, CDR3 protein. A D gene is named only where the DNA matches it firmly. Clone size, where shown, is once, few, many, or a class for clones that have expanded.

D gene: TRBD2; V gene: TRBV6-1; clone size: .; J gene: TRBJ2-3; CDR3 DNA: TGTGCCAGCAGTCGAAGCGGGAGCGGTGCAGATACGCAGTATTTT; CDR3 protein: CASSRSGSGADTQYF
D gene: TRBD2; V gene: TRBV20-1; clone size: once; J gene: TRBJ2-3; CDR3 DNA: TGCAGTGCCCGCGGGACTAGCGAAAACACAGATACGCAGTATTTT; CDR3 protein: CSARGTSENTDTQYF
D gene: TRBD1; V gene: TRBV6-1; clone size: .; J gene: TRBJ2-7; CDR3 DNA: TGTGCCAGCCGGACAGGGAGGAACGAGCAGTACTTC; CDR3 protein: CASRTGRNEQYF
D gene: .; V gene: TRBV4-1; clone size: .; J gene: TRBJ1-1; CDR3 DNA: TGCGCCAGCAGCCAACCCTACAATTACGACAGCGACTCTGAAGCTTTCTTT; CDR3 protein: CASSQPYNYDSDSEAFF
D gene: TRBD2; V gene: TRBV28; clone size: .; J gene: TRBJ2-3; CDR3 DNA: TGTGCCAGCAGTGACGATAGCGGGCCGATCGGCACAGATACGCAGTATTTT; CDR3 protein: CASSDDSGPIGTDTQYF
D gene: TRBD1; V gene: TRBV2; clone size: .; J gene: TRBJ1-2; CDR3 DNA: TGTGCCAGCAAAGTCAGGGGGGGCTACACCTTC; CDR3 protein: CASKVRGGYTF
D gene: .; V gene: TRBV24-1; clone size: .; J gene: TRBJ2-5; CDR3 DNA: TGTGCCACCAGTGACTCCGGGGGCCCGGGCGCGAAGACCCAGTACTTC; CDR3 protein: CATSDSGGPGAKTQYF
D gene: TRBD1; V gene: TRBV28; clone size: .; J gene: TRBJ1-5; CDR3 DNA: TGTGCCAGCAGCGGAGGGACAGGCTATAATCAGCCCCAGCATTTT; CDR3 protein: CASSGGTGYNQPQHF
D gene: .; V gene: TRBV30; clone size: .; J gene: TRBJ1-2; CDR3 DNA: TGTGCCTGGAACCGGGTAGGCTATGGCTACACCTTC; CDR3 protein: CAWNRVGYGYTF
D gene: .; V gene: TRBV15; clone size: few; J gene: TRBJ2-5; CDR3 DNA: TGTGCCACCAGCAGAGGAGTGAATAGCCAAGAGACCCAGTACTTC; CDR3 protein: CATSRGVNSQETQYF
D gene: TRBD2; V gene: TRBV5-4; clone size: once; J gene: TRBJ2-7; CDR3 DNA: TGTGCCAGCAGCTTCCGCCGGGCCTCGGGAGGCCTCGAGCAGTACTTC; CDR3 protein: CASSFRRASGGLEQYF
D gene: .; V gene: TRBV7-8; clone size: .; J gene: TRBJ1-2; CDR3 DNA: TGTGCCAGCAGCTTAGATATAGGCGGCGGCTATGGCTACACCTTC; CDR3 protein: CASSLDIGGGYGYTF
D gene: .; V gene: TRBV2; clone size: .; J gene: TRBJ1-1; CDR3 DNA: TGTGCCAGCAGGCAAAGCACCACAAGTCCCTCGATGCTCGCTTTCTTT; CDR3 protein: CASRQSTTSPSMLAFF
D gene: TRBD1; V gene: TRBV19; clone size: medium-sized; J gene: TRBJ1-5; CDR3 DNA: TGTGCCAGTAGTATCCGGGACAGGGGGGGCAATCAGCCCCAGCATTTT; CDR3 protein: CASSIRDRGGNQPQHF
D gene: .; V gene: TRBV20-1; clone size: .; J gene: TRBJ2-7; CDR3 DNA: TGCAGTGCTAAACTTTCAGGGATCTCCTACGAGCAGTACTTC; CDR3 protein: CSAKLSGISYEQYF
D gene: TRBD2; V gene: TRBV24-1; clone size: .; J gene: TRBJ2-7; CDR3 DNA: TGTGCCACCAGTGATTCCGGGACTAGCCGGGTCTGGGAGCAGTACTTC; CDR3 protein: CATSDSGTSRVWEQYF
D gene: .; V gene: TRBV24-1; clone size: few; J gene: TRBJ2-2; CDR3 DNA: TGTGCCACCAGTGAATCCGGGACTCGGGCCGGGGAGCTGTTTTTT; CDR3 protein: CATSESGTRAGELFF
D gene: TRBD1; V gene: TRBV24-1; clone size: .; J gene: TRBJ2-2; CDR3 DNA: TGTGCCACCAGTGATCCACCGGGACAGGGACGTCCCGGGGAGCTGTTTTTT; CDR3 protein: CATSDPPGQGRPGELFF
D gene: .; V gene: TRBV20-1; clone size: few; J gene: TRBJ2-5; CDR3 DNA: TGCAGTGCCAGCGACAGGTTGGGGGAGACCCAGTACTTC; CDR3 protein: CSASDRLGETQYF
D gene: TRBD2; V gene: TRBV28; clone size: .; J gene: TRBJ2-2; CDR3 DNA: TGTGCCAGCAGTCCTAGCGGGAGGGGCACCGGGGAGCTGTTTTTT; CDR3 protein: CASSPSGRGTGELFF
D gene: TRBD2; V gene: TRBV2; clone size: few; J gene: TRBJ2-3; CDR3 DNA: TGTGCCAGCAAGGTAGCGGGAGGCACAGATACGCAGTATTTT; CDR3 protein: CASKVAGGTDTQYF
D gene: TRBD1; V gene: TRBV24-1; clone size: .; J gene: TRBJ2-3; CDR3 DNA: TGTGCCACCAGTGATTTTTGGCAGGGGGCTGATACGCAGTATTTT; CDR3 protein: CATSDFWQGADTQYF
D gene: TRBD1; V gene: TRBV19; clone size: .; J gene: TRBJ2-3; CDR3 DNA: TGTGCCAGTCGAGACAGGGGGCGGACAGATACGCAGTATTTT; CDR3 protein: CASRDRGRTDTQYF
D gene: .; V gene: TRBV20-1; clone size: .; J gene: TRBJ2-5; CDR3 DNA: TGCAGTGCTAGAGCATCGCACGGGGAGACCCAGTACTTC; CDR3 protein: CSARASHGETQYF
D gene: TRBD2; V gene: TRBV7-9; clone size: few; J gene: TRBJ2-3; CDR3 DNA: TGTGCCAGCAGCCCGGGACTAGGCACAGATACGCAGTATTTT; CDR3 protein: CASSPGLGTDTQYF
D gene: .; V gene: TRBV20-1; clone size: .; J gene: TRBJ2-3; CDR3 DNA: TGCAGTGCTAGAGATATGGGACGACTCACAGATACGCAGTATTTT; CDR3 protein: CSARDMGRLTDTQYF
D gene: .; V gene: TRBV6-1; clone size: .; J gene: TRBJ2-5; CDR3 DNA: TGTGCCAGCAGTGATCTAAGGAAACAAGAGACCCAGTACTTC; CDR3 protein: CASSDLRKQETQYF
D gene: .; V gene: TRBV20-1; clone size: .; J gene: TRBJ2-5; CDR3 DNA: TGCAGTGCCGCCTGGGAGCAAGAGACCCAGTACTTC; CDR3 protein: CSAAWEQETQYF
D gene: TRBD2; V gene: TRBV28; clone size: .; J gene: TRBJ2-3; CDR3 DNA: TGTGCCAGCAGTTTTCGACTAGCGACTAGCACAGATACGCAGTATTTT; CDR3 protein: CASSFRLATSTDTQYF
D gene: .; V gene: TRBV27; clone size: .; J gene: TRBJ2-7; CDR3 DNA: TGTGCCAGCAGTTCCGTGGCGGACTGGCCAACTCAAAGCTCCTACGAGCAGTACTTC; CDR3 protein: CASSSVADWPTQSSYEQYF
D gene: TRBD2; V gene: TRBV11-1; clone size: .; J gene: TRBJ2-2; CDR3 DNA: TGTGCCAGCAGCTCAGGACGCGGGAGGAACGCGAACACCGGGGAGCTGTTTTTT; CDR3 protein: CASSSGRGRNANTGELFF
D gene: TRBD2; V gene: TRBV6-2/TRBV6-3; clone size: .; J gene: TRBJ2-7; CDR3 DNA: TGTGCCAGCAGTAGCTCTAGCGGGAGGCCCTACGAGCAGTACTTC; CDR3 protein: CASSSSSGRPYEQYF
D gene: TRBD2; V gene: TRBV7-8; clone size: .; J gene: TRBJ2-5; CDR3 DNA: TGTGCCAGCAGCTTAATCGGGACTAGCGGGAGGTCCCGGGGCGAGACCCAGTACTTC; CDR3 protein: CASSLIGTSGRSRGETQYF
D gene: TRBD1; V gene: TRBV20-1; clone size: .; J gene: TRBJ2-7; CDR3 DNA: TGCAGTGCTAGGACGGACAGGTACGAGCAGTACTTC; CDR3 protein: CSARTDRYEQYF
D gene: .; V gene: TRBV10-1; clone size: .; J gene: TRBJ2-2; CDR3 DNA: TGCGCCAGCAGTGAGTCCGGCACCGGGGAGCTGTTTTTT; CDR3 protein: CASSESGTGELFF
D gene: .; V gene: TRBV4-1; clone size: few; J gene: TRBJ1-5; CDR3 DNA: TGCGCCAGCAGCCAAGTCGACATGGGCATGAGCGCGGGTCAGCCCCAGCATTTT; CDR3 protein: CASSQVDMGMSAGQPQHF
D gene: .; V gene: TRBV7-9; clone size: .; J gene: TRBJ1-3; CDR3 DNA: TGTGCCAGCAAATTGGGGCTCGGAAACACCATATATTTT; CDR3 protein: CASKLGLGNTIYF
D gene: .; V gene: TRBV28; clone size: .; J gene: TRBJ1-5; CDR3 DNA: TGTGCCAGCAGTTTGACGGGCCATGGAAGGCCCCAGCATTTT; CDR3 protein: CASSLTGHGRPQHF
D gene: .; V gene: TRBV20-1; clone size: .; J gene: TRBJ2-7; CDR3 DNA: TGCAGTGCTAGATCAGGGAACTCCTACGAGCAGTACTTC; CDR3 protein: CSARSGNSYEQYF
D gene: .; V gene: TRBV20-1; clone size: .; J gene: TRBJ1-5; CDR3 DNA: TGCAGTGCTAGAGCCCTAGCGGGGGGTCAGCCCCAGCATTTT; CDR3 protein: CSARALAGGQPQHF
D gene: .; V gene: TRBV20-1; clone size: .; J gene: TRBJ1-5; CDR3 DNA: TGCAGTGCTAGTGAGGGGGGACGGGGTCAGCCCCAGCATTTT; CDR3 protein: CSASEGGRGQPQHF
D gene: TRBD1; V gene: TRBV24-1; clone size: .; J gene: TRBJ1-2; CDR3 DNA: TGTGCCACCAGTGATTTGTTGCCGGGACAGGGGTTTCGCTACACCTTC; CDR3 protein: CATSDLLPGQGFRYTF
D gene: .; V gene: TRBV6-1; clone size: few; J gene: TRBJ2-7; CDR3 DNA: TGTGCCAGCAGTGTCGGTTACGAGCAGTACTTC; CDR3 protein: CASSVGYEQYF
D gene: .; V gene: TRBV7-2; clone size: .; J gene: TRBJ2-5; CDR3 DNA: TGTGCCAGCAGTCGGAGGGGGGAGACCCAGTACTTC; CDR3 protein: CASSRRGETQYF
D gene: .; V gene: TRBV28; clone size: .; J gene: TRBJ2-3; CDR3 DNA: TGTGCCAGCTCCAGTTCTCTGGGAGATACGCAGTATTTT; CDR3 protein: CASSSSLGDTQYF
D gene: .; V gene: TRBV7-8; clone size: .; J gene: TRBJ1-2; CDR3 DNA: TGTGCCAGCAGCTTAGCAGGGGGCTACACCTTC; CDR3 protein: CASSLAGGYTF
D gene: .; V gene: TRBV20-1; clone size: .; J gene: TRBJ1-4; CDR3 DNA: TGCAGTGCTAGAGCCGGGGGGTCCGGAAAACTGTTTTTT; CDR3 protein: CSARAGGSGKLFF
D gene: TRBD2; V gene: TRBV7-9; clone size: .; J gene: TRBJ2-1; CDR3 DNA: TGTGCCAGCAGGCCGGGACTAGCGGGAGGGCCCCATCGCAATGAGCAGTTCTTC; CDR3 protein: CASRPGLAGGPHRNEQFF
D gene: TRBD1; V gene: TRBV5-4; clone size: .; J gene: TRBJ1-6; CDR3 DNA: TGTGCCAGCAGCCTGGACAGGGTGAATTCACCCCTCCACTTT; CDR3 protein: CASSLDRVNSPLHF
D gene: TRBD2; V gene: TRBV7-9; clone size: .; J gene: TRBJ2-1; CDR3 DNA: TGTGCCAGCAACGGACTAGCGGGCTTAAACGAGCAGTTCTTC; CDR3 protein: CASNGLAGLNEQFF
D gene: .; V gene: TRBV7-2; clone size: .; J gene: TRBJ2-7; CDR3 DNA: TGTGCCAGCAGCTTAGTGGGCGGGGGCAGTGCCTACGAGCAGTACTTC; CDR3 protein: CASSLVGGGSAYEQYF
D gene: TRBD2; V gene: TRBV6-1; clone size: .; J gene: TRBJ2-7; CDR3 DNA: TGTGCCAGCAGTCCCATAGCGGGAGGGGCCTACGAGCAGTACTTC; CDR3 protein: CASSPIAGGAYEQYF
D gene: TRBD2; V gene: TRBV20-1; clone size: .; J gene: TRBJ2-5; CDR3 DNA: TGCAGTGCTAGAGATCCGGGAGGGCCGGGGGAGACCCAGTACTTC; CDR3 protein: CSARDPGGPGETQYF
D gene: .; V gene: TRBV28; clone size: .; J gene: TRBJ2-5; CDR3 DNA: TGTGCCAGCAGTTTCTTGGGAGGGACAAAACAAGAGACCCAGTACTTC; CDR3 protein: CASSFLGGTKQETQYF